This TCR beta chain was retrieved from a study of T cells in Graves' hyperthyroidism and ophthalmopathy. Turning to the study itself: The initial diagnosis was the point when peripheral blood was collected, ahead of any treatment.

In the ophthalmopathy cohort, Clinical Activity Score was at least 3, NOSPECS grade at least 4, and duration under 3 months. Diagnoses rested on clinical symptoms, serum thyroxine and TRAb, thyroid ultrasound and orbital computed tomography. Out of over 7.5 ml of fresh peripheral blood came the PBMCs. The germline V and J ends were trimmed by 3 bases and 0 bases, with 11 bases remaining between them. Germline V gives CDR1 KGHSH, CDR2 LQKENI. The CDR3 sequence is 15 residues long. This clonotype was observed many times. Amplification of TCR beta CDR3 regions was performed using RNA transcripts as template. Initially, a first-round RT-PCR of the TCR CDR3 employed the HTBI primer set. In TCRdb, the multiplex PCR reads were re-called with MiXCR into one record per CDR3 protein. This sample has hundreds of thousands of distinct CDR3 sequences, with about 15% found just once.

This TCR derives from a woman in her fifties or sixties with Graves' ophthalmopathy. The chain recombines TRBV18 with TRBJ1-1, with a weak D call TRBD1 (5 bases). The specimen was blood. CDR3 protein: CASSPGHIMNTEAFF. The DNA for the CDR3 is TGTGCCAGCTCACCCGGACACATAATGAACACTGAAGCTTTCTTT.